These T cell receptor beta chains were read from a single sample in a study of CD8 T cells in ankylosing spondylitis. TCRdb re-called the 5' RACE reads with MiXCR, one entry per CDR3 protein. The sample yields about 210,000 distinct CDR3 sequences, approximately 7.3% seen once. Sample: blood, either unsorted or a sorted T cell fraction (not recorded which). The receptors come from a male donor with ankylosing spondylitis. Each CDR3 is given with its conserved first and last residue. The order of the fields is V gene, clone size, D gene, CDR3 protein. D genes are given only for firm matches. For some rows the clone size is stated as once, few or many, or as a class when expanded; others skip it.

v_gene: TRBV19; abundance: few; d_gene: TRBD1; CDR3aa: CASTAQGSQPQHF
v_gene: TRBV6-5; abundance: few; d_gene: -; CDR3aa: CASSLTAAHGYTF
v_gene: TRBV28; abundance: -; d_gene: TRBD2; CDR3aa: CASSMYGRVSYEQYF
v_gene: TRBV5-1; abundance: -; d_gene: -; CDR3aa: CASSSDISYEQYF
v_gene: TRBV20-1; abundance: many; d_gene: TRBD2; CDR3aa: CSASGGAWTDTQYF
v_gene: TRBV6-2/TRBV6-3; abundance: many; d_gene: -; CDR3aa: CASSYSKTYGYTF
v_gene: TRBV24-1; abundance: many; d_gene: -; CDR3aa: CATSDRTELSTGELFF
v_gene: TRBV6-2/TRBV6-3; abundance: many; d_gene: -; CDR3aa: CASTGFGEKLFF
v_gene: TRBV7-3; abundance: few; d_gene: -; CDR3aa: CASSPDGANTGELFF
v_gene: TRBV6-2/TRBV6-3; abundance: many; d_gene: TRBD1; CDR3aa: CASSSPGQNYEQYF
v_gene: TRBV6-2/TRBV6-3; abundance: many; d_gene: -; CDR3aa: CASSYGKATEAFF
v_gene: TRBV30; abundance: few; d_gene: -; CDR3aa: CAWSDRKNIQYF
v_gene: TRBV5-6; abundance: -; d_gene: -; CDR3aa: CAISQGGAYEQYF
v_gene: TRBV3-1; abundance: -; d_gene: -; CDR3aa: CASSQVVGRGETQYF
v_gene: TRBV6-1; abundance: many; d_gene: -; CDR3aa: CASRDTRTGELFF
v_gene: TRBV27; abundance: many; d_gene: TRBD2; CDR3aa: CASSLLAGGPGEQFF
v_gene: TRBV11-2; abundance: few; d_gene: -; CDR3aa: CASSLGTPSEQYF
v_gene: TRBV6-2/TRBV6-3; abundance: few; d_gene: -; CDR3aa: CASRRFNEQFF
v_gene: TRBV4-3; abundance: many; d_gene: -; CDR3aa: CASSQEREGANVLTF
v_gene: TRBV4-3; abundance: -; d_gene: -; CDR3aa: CASSLRDRSSTDTQYF